The rows below give T cell receptor beta chains drawn from one sample of a study of T cell repertoires in cytomegalovirus infection. These receptors have no known antigen. Using its own MiXCR run on the reads, TCRdb lists one record per CDR3 protein. The sample has some 200,000 distinct CDR3 sequences, less than 50% seen once. This specimen consisted of CD8+ T cells from cultured PBMCs, obtained from culture after CMV antigen stimulation. All receptors derive from a human donor in good health (CMV status not recorded). Some clones in this sample may be carry-over from other donors' samples. The CDR3 runs from the conserved cysteine through the conserved F or W. The D gene is left open where the match is weak. Expanded clones are given a class, and other clones once, few, many or no size at all.

TRBD1,TRBV12-3/TRBV12-4,NA,TRBJ1-4,CASSFSGTGSTNEKLFF
NA,TRBV7-3,NA,TRBJ2-1,CASSPRGGQYNEQFF
NA,TRBV7-3,NA,TRBJ2-1,CASSLNAGSYNEQFF
NA,TRBV11-2,few,TRBJ1-2,CASSIRDSYGYTF
NA,TRBV27,NA,TRBJ2-2,CASSRNGELFF
TRBD2,TRBV7-2,many,TRBJ2-7,CASSGIAGPAVDEQYF
NA,TRBV28,NA,TRBJ1-2,CASSPVARNYGYTF
TRBD2,TRBV14,few,TRBJ2-3,CASSHHLGAGGSTDTQYF
NA,TRBV7-8,few,TRBJ1-2,CASSLTENYGYTF
TRBD1,TRBV28,NA,TRBJ1-5,CASSLNRGPPNQPQHF
TRBD2,TRBV15,NA,TRBJ2-1,CATKRLAGDEHEQFF
TRBD2,TRBV29-1,NA,TRBJ2-1,CSVVASGLYNEQFF
TRBD2,TRBV5-1,NA,TRBJ2-5,CASTFGGAQYF
NA,TRBV10-3,NA,TRBJ2-7,CAISDSRVYEQYF
TRBD1,TRBV28,few,TRBJ2-1,CASSPIAGQGAQDEQFF
NA,TRBV7-3,few,TRBJ1-1,CASSLGTYDEAFF
TRBD1,TRBV7-4,NA,TRBJ1-2,CASSLPIRQGGYTF
NA,TRBV10-2,once,TRBJ1-1,CASNRDSASEAFF
NA,TRBV7-3,NA,TRBJ2-2,CASSSSGIPGELFF
TRBD1,TRBV7-8,few,TRBJ2-3,CASSPWTGHTDTQYF
NA,TRBV7-9,NA,TRBJ2-1,CDSMREDYNEQFF
NA,TRBV7-9,NA,TRBJ1-1,CASSPQEGDASTEAFF
NA,TRBV30,NA,TRBJ1-2,CAWSDPRGYTF
TRBD2,TRBV11-2,NA,TRBJ2-1,CASSLDPTSGVAEQFF
NA,TRBV11-2,NA,TRBJ2-3,CASRSGRTDTQYF
NA,TRBV4-3,once,TRBJ2-1,CASSHRGSDYNEQFF
NA,TRBV2,few,TRBJ2-7,CASMIGGAIYEQYF
TRBD2,TRBV7-8,few,TRBJ2-5,CASSSRGGLAEETQYF
TRBD1,TRBV18,few,TRBJ2-7,CASSPSGTGSAEQYF
NA,TRBV27,NA,TRBJ2-5,CASSFVADAPDQYF
TRBD1,TRBV27,NA,TRBJ1-2,CASTSGQPNYGYTF
TRBD1,TRBV9,NA,TRBJ2-3,CASSGRTGKSTDTQYF
TRBD1,TRBV28,NA,TRBJ1-1,CASSPDRGQAFF
NA,TRBV7-2,NA,TRBJ2-3,CASTLIGGAPTDTQYF
NA,TRBV7-9,NA,TRBJ1-2,CASSLKSNQGGGYGYTF
TRBD1,TRBV4-1,NA,TRBJ2-1,CASSHPSRAGQGTYNEQFF
TRBD2,TRBV18,NA,TRBJ2-1,CASSPRTSGSTNEQFF
NA,TRBV7-2,NA,TRBJ2-1,CASSPLSGSYNEQFF
NA,TRBV5-1,NA,TRBJ2-7,CASSSPQGPYYEQYF
NA,TRBV6-6,few,TRBJ1-3,CASSYSNLGGSGNTIYF
TRBD1,TRBV20-1,NA,TRBJ1-2,CSATGGADYGYTF
TRBD2,TRBV7-6,few,TRBJ2-5,CASSPGTSGSRQETQYF
NA,TRBV7-9,NA,TRBJ2-3,CASSQSRDTQYF
NA,TRBV7-3,NA,TRBJ1-2,CASSLGPRSDYGYTF
TRBD1,TRBV19,few,TRBJ2-3,CASSPRTGRPDTQYF
NA,TRBV9,NA,TRBJ1-5,CASSEGGGGQPQHF
NA,TRBV11-2,few,TRBJ2-2,CASSFTGRNTGELFF
TRBD2,TRBV12-3/TRBV12-4,many,TRBJ2-3,CASSFLAGVNTDTQYF
TRBD2,TRBV30,once,TRBJ2-1,CAWSTFSGSSPSSYNEQFF
NA,TRBV19,NA,TRBJ1-1,CASSSRVGNAEAFF
NA,TRBV27,NA,TRBJ1-6,CASTPGQPNSPLHF
NA,TRBV18,few,TRBJ1-4,CASSTDSSRSNEKLFF
NA,TRBV7-8,NA,TRBJ2-3,CASSLVKGTGRSTDTQYF
NA,TRBV6-2/TRBV6-3,NA,TRBJ2-1,CASSPAGSYNEQFF
TRBD2,TRBV27,NA,TRBJ2-5,CASSTSGAPSQETQYF